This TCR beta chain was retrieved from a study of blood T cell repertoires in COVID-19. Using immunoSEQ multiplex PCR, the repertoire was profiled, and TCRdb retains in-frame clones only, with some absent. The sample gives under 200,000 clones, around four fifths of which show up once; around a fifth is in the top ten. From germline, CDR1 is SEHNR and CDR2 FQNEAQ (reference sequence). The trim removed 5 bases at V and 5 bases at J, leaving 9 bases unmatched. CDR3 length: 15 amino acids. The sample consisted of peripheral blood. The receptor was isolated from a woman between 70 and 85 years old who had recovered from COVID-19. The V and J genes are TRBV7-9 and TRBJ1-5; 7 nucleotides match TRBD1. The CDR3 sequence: CASSPTGAGDQPQHF. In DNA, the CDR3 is TGTGCCAGCAGCCCCACAGGGGCAGGCGATCAGCCCCAGCATTTT.